The clone carrying this T cell receptor (beta chain) was detected once. The target antigen is unknown. This entry belongs to a study of shared clonotypes between healthy human individuals. As processed by the authors: Quality scores were absent from the junction-only immunoSEQ sequences, so filtering differed. Only in-frame clones appear in the TCRdb table, and some are missing; sequencing was by immunoSEQ multiplex PCR. Clone size and the V and J calls come from that table; the DNA yielded D and trimming. The sample comprises about 710,000 clones, just under 75% of which are singletons, and about 1.7% rests with the top ten. Germline CDR1 and CDR2: MGHDK and SYGVNS. The CDR3 sequence is 17 residues long. V trimming: 4 bases; J trimming: 1 base; junction bases outside the gene matches: 10. Study-level results: Clonotypes which were not shared had lower generation probabilities than clonotypes that all four donors shared.

The sequenced sample consisted of memory CD4+ T cells sorted from blood. Subset denoted: CD45RA-negative fraction. The rearrangement links TRBV25-1 to TRBJ2-7; 10 nucleotides match TRBD1. The source is a woman in her 30s in good health. The CDR3 sequence: CASSGMNGTGVSYEQYF. The CDR3, as DNA: TGTGCCAGCAGTGGAATGAACGGGACAGGGGTGTCCTACGAGCAGTACTTC.